This T cell receptor (beta chain) was identified in a study of PD-1 blockade in classical Hodgkin lymphoma. Every patient experienced relapse after autologous stem cell transplantation, and brentuximab vedotin exposure varied. The table came from immunoSEQ multiplex PCR; TCRdb's copy has only in-frame clones and leaves some out. Of some 13,000 clones listed, around 87% are singletons. The CDR3 loop spans 14 amino acids. Looked up from germline, CDR1 is LNHDA and CDR2 is SQIVND (reference sequence). J was trimmed by 6 bases and V by 4 bases; bases with no gene match: 2. The chain is built from TRBV19 and TRBJ2-2, with 10 bases fitting TRBD1. Sample: peripheral blood mononuclear cells (PBMCs), taken at baseline. This clonotype was obtained from a human donor with classical Hodgkin lymphoma. This CDR3 reads CASSRGQGAGELFF. The CDR3 coding sequence is TGTGCCAGTAGTAGAGGACAGGGGGCCGGGGAGCTGTTTTTT.